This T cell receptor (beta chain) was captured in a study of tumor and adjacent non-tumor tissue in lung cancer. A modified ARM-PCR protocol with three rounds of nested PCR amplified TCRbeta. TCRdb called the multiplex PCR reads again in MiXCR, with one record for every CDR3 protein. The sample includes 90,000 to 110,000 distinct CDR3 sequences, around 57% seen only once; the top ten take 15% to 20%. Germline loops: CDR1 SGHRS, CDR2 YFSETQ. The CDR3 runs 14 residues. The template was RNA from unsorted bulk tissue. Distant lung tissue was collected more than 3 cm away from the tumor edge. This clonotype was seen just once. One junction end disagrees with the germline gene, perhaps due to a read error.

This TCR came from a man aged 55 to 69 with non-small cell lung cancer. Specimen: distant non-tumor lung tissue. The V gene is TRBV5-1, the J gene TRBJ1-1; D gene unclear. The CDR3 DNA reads TGCGCCAGCAGCTTGGGAACTGGACGAGGTGAGGCTCTCTTT. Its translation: CASSLGTGRGEALF.